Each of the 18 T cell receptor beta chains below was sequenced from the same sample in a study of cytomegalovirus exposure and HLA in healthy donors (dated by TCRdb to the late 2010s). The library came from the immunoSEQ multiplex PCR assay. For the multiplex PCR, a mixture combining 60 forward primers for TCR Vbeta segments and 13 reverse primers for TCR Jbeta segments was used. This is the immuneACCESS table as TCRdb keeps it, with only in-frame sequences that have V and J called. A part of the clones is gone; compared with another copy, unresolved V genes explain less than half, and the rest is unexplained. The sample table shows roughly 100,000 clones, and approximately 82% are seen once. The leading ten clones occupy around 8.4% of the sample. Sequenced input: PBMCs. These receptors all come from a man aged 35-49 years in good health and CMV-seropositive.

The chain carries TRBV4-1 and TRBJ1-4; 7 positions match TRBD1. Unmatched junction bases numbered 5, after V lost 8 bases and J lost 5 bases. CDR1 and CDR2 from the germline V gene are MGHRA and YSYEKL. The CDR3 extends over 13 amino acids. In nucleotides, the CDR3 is TGCGCCAGCTCGGGACAGAGAAATGAAAAACTGTTTTTT. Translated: CASSGQRNEKLFF.

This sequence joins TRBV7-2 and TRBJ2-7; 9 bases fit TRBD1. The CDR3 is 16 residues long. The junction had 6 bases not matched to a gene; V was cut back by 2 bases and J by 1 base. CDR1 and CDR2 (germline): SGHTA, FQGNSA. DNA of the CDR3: TGTGCCAGCAGCTTAATTGGGACAGGGAATTCCTACGAGCAGTACTTC. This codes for CASSLIGTGNSYEQYF.

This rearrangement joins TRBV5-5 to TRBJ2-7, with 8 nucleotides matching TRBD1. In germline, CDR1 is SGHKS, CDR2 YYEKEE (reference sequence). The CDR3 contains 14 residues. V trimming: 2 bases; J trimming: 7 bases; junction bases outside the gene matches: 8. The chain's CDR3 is CASSFAQGAWEQYF. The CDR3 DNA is TGTGCCAGCAGCTTTGCCCAGGGGGCTTGGGAGCAGTACTTC.

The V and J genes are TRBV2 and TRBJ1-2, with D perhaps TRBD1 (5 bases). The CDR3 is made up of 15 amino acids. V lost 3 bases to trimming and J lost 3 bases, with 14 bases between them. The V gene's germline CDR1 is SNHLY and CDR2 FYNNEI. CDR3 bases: TGTGCCAGCAGTGACCCAGGGTACAGCTACTATGGCTACACCTTC. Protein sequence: CASSDPGYSYYGYTF.

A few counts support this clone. For the CDR3, the DNA is TGCGCCAGCAGCGACACCGGGGGGGAGGAGCAGTACTTC. Translation: CASSDTGGEEQYF. The rearrangement uses TRBV4-1 and TRBJ2-7; 8 nucleotides line up with TRBD2. The CDR3 spans 13 residues. CDR1 and CDR2 (germline): MGHRA, YSYEKL. Losses at the gene ends were 5 bases for V and 7 bases for J; bases not matched to a gene: 7.

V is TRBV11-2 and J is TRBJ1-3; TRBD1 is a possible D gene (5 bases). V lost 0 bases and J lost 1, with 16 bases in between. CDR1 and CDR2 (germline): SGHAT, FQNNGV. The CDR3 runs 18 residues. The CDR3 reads CASSLDGRGLQSGNTIYF. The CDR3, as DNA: TGTGCCAGCAGCTTAGATGGAAGGGGTTTGCAGTCTGGAAACACCATATATTTT.

CDR3 residues: CRGGLGTEAFF. DNA of the CDR3: TGCAGAGGGGGCTTGGGCACTGAAGCTTTCTTT. The chain carries TRBV20-1 and TRBJ1-1; 7 bases are shared with TRBD1. This CDR3 comprises 11 residues. CDR1 is DFQATT and CDR2 is SNEGSKA in the germline V gene (reference sequence).

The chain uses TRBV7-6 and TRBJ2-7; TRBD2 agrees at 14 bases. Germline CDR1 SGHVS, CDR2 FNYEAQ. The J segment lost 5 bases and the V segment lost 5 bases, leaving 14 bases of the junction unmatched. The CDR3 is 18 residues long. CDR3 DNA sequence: TGTGCCAGCAGCCCCGGACTAGCGGGGGGAAAAAGTTCCCACGAGCAGTACTTC. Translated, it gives CASSPGLAGGKSSHEQYF.

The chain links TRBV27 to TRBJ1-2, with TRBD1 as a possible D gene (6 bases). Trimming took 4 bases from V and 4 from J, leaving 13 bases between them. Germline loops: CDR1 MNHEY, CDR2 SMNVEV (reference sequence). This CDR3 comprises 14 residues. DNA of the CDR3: TGTGCCAGCAGTTCTAACAGGGTTGGCTATGGCTACACCTTC. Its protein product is CASSSNRVGYGYTF.

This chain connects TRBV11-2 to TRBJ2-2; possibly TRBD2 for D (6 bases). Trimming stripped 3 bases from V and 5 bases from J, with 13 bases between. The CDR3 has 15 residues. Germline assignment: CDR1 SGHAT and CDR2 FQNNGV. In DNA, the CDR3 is TGTGCCAGCAGCTTCGGAGGGAGAGGGACCGGGGAGCTGTTTTTT. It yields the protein CASSFGGRGTGELFF.

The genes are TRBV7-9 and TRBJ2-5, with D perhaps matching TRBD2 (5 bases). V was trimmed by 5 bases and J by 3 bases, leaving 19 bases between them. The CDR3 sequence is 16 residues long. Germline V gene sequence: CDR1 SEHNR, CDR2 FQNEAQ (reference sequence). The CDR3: CASSHPVTSWEETQYF. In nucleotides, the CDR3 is TGTGCCAGCAGCCACCCCGTCACTAGTTGGGAAGAGACCCAGTACTTC.

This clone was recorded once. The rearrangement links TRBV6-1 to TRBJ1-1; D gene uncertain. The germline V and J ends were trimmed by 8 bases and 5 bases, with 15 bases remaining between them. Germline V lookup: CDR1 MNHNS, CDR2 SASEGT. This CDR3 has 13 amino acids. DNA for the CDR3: TGTGCCAGCCACCTGCTCCCGGGGACTGAAGCTTTCTTT. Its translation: CASHLLPGTEAFF.

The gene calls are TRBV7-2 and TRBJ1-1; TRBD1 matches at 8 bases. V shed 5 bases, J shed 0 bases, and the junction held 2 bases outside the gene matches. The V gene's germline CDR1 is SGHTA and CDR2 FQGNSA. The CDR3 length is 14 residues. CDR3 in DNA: TGTGCCAGCAGCCGGACAGGGCTGAACACTGAAGCTTTCTTT. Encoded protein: CASSRTGLNTEAFF.

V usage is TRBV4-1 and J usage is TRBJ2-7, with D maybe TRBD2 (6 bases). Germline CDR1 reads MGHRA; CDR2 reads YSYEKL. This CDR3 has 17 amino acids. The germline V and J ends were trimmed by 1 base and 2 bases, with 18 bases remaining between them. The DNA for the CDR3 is TGCGCCAGCAGCCAAGGGCCGGAGGGCGGAGCAACCTACGAGCAGTACTTC. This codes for CASSQGPEGGATYEQYF.

Written as DNA, the CDR3 is TGCGCCAGCAGCTCGGCTAGGGACAGCAACACCGGGGAGCTGTTTTTT. Encoded protein: CASSSARDSNTGELFF. The rearrangement uses TRBV5-1 and TRBJ2-2; 7 positions agree with TRBD1. The germline V gene has CDR1 SGHRS and CDR2 YFSETQ. CDR3 size: 16 residues. Unmatched junction bases numbered 7, after V lost 3 bases and J lost 2 bases. Supplemented by reference TRBV5-1 and TRBJ2-2, the full variable domain reads KAGVTQTPRYLIKTRGQQVTLSCSPISGHRSVSWYQQTPGQGLQFLFEYFSETQRNKGNFPGRFSGRQFSNSRSEMNVSTLELGDSALYLCASSSARDSNTGELFFGEGSRLTVL.

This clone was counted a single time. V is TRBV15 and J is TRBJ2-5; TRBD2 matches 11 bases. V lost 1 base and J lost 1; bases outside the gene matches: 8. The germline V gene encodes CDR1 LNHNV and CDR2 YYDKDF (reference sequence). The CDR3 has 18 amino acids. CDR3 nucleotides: TGTGCCACCAGCAGAGCGGCTAGCGGGAGGTCCTTCCAAGAGACCCAGTACTTC. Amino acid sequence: CATSRAASGRSFQETQYF.

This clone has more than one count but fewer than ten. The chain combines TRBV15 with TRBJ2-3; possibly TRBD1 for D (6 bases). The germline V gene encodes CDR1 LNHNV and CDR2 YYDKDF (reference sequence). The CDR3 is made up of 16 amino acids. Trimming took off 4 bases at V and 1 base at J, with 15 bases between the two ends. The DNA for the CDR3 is TGTGCCACCAGCACCAGTACAGGGTGGGGCACAGATACGCAGTATTTT. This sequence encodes CATSTSTGWGTDTQYF.

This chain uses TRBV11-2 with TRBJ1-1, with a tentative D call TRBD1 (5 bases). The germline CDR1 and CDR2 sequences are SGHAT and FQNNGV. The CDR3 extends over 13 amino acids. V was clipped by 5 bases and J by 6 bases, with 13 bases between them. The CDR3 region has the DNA TGTGCCAGCAGCGCATCAGGGCGGTCTGAAGCTTTCTTT. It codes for CASSASGRSEAFF. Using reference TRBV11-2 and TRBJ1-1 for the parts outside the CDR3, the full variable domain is EAGVAQSPRYKIIEKRQSVAFWCNPISGHATLYWYQQILGQGPKLLIQFQNNGVVDDSQLPKDRFSAERLKGVDSTLKIQPAKLEDSAVYLCASSASGRSEAFFGQGTRLTVV.